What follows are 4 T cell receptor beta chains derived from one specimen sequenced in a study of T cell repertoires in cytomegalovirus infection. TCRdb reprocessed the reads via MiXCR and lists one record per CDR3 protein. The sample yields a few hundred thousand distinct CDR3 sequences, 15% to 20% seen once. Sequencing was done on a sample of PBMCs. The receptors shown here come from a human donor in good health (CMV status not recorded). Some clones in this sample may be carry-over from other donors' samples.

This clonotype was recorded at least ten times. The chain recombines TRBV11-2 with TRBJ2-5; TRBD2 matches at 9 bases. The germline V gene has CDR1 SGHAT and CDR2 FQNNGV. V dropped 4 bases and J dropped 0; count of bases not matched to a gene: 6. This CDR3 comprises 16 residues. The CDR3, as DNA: TGTGCCAGCAGCTCCTGGGTAGCGGGGGACCAAGAGACCCAGTACTTC. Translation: CASSSWVAGDQETQYF.

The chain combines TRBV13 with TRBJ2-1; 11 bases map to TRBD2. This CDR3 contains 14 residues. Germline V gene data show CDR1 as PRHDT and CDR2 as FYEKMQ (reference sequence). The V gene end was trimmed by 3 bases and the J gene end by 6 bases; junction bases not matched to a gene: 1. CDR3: CASSLTSGANEQFF. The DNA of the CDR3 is TGTGCCAGCAGCTTGACTAGCGGGGCCAATGAGCAGTTCTTC.

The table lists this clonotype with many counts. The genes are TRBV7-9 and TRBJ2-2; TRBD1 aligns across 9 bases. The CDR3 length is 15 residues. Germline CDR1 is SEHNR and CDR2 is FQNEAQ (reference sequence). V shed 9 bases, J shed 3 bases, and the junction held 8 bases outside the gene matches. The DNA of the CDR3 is TGTGCCAGAGGGACAGGGCCGGGGGACACCGGGGAGCTGTTTTTT. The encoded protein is CARGTGPGDTGELFF.

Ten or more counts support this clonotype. The CDR3 DNA reads as TGTGCCAGCAGCTTAGTCCAGGGGAGGTTTCACAATGAGCAGTTCTTC. Residues: CASSLVQGRFHNEQFF. The chain employs TRBV7-9 and TRBJ2-1; D is perhaps TRBD1 or TRBD2 (6 bases each). The CDR3 contains 16 residues. V lost 1 base and J lost 5, with 15 bases in between. The germline V gene has CDR1 SEHNR and CDR2 FQNEAQ (reference sequence).